This T cell receptor beta chain was sequenced in a study of blood T cells in healthy people across ages. Points from the study as a whole: The donors' CMV status was not determined, possibly confounding changes in expanded clonotypes. As naive T cell percentage varied, TCR beta diversity correlated strongly with it.

This CDR3 is 15 amino acids long. Looked up from germline, CDR1 is SQVTM and CDR2 is ANQGSEA. V was pared by 4 bases and J by 2 bases, with 18 bases between. Primed by a sample-barcoded 5' primer and a J-beta primer mix, a second PCR proceeded for about 7 to 11 cycles. Using its own MiXCR run on the 5' RACE reads, TCRdb lists one record per CDR3 protein. Here the sample spans some 780,000 distinct CDR3 sequences, 56% being singletons. Turning to this clonotype: Its target is not known.

The sequenced sample was blood. This chain links TRBV29-1 with TRBJ2-7; D possibly uses TRBD1 or TRBD2 (5 bases each). The clonotype comes from a man aged 40-49 years in good health. CDR3 DNA sequence: TGCAGCGTTGGTCGCGAGGGACGGTTCGCCTACGAGCAGTACTTC. Its protein is CSVGREGRFAYEQYF.